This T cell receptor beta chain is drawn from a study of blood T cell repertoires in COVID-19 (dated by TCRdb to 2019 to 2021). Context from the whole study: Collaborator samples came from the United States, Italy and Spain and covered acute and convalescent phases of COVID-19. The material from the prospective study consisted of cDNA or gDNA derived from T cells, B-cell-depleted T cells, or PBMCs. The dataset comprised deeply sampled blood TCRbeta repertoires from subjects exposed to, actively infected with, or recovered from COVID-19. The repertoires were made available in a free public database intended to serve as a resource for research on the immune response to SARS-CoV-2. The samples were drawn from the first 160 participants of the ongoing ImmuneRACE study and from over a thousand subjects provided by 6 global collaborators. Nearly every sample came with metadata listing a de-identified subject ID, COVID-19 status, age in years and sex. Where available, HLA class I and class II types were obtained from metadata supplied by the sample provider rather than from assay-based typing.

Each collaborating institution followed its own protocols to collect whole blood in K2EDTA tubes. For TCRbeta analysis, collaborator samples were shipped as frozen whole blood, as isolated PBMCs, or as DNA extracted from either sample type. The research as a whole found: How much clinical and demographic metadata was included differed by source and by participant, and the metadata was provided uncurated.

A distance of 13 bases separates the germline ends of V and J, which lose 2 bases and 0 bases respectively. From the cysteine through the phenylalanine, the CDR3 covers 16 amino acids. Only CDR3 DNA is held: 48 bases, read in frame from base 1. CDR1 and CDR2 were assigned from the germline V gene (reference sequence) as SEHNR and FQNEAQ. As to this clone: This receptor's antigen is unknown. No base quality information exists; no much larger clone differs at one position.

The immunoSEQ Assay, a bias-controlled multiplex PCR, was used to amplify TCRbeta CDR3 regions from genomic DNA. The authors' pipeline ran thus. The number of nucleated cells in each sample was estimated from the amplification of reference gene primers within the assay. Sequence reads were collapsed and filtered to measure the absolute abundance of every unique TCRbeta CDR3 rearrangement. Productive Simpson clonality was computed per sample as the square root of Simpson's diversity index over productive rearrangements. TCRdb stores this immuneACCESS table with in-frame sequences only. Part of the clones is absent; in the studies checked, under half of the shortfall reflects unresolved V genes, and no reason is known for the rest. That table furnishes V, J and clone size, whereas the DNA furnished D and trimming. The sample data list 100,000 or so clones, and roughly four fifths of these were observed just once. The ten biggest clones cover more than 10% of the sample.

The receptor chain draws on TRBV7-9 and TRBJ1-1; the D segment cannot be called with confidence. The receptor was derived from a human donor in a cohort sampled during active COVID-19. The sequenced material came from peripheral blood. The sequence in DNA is TGTGCCAGCAGCTTATCAGGAACTTACATGAACACTGAAGCTTTCTTT. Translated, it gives CASSLSGTYMNTEAFF.